Ten or more counts support the clone carrying this T cell receptor (beta chain). What it binds is not known. Time point indicated: newly diagnosed GD, antithyroid drugs for less than 3 months. After RNA was extracted from PBMCs, the TCR library was made from it. A volume of about 9 milliliters of peripheral blood was collected in EDTA tubes. For TCR beta, libraries came from iRepertoire HTBI primers and Arm-PCR of CDR3 regions. MiXCR, applied by TCRdb to the multiplex PCR reads, yields one record per CDR3 protein. Of hundreds of thousands of distinct CDR3 sequences listed, 12% are singletons. The data derive from a study of regulatory T cells in long-lasting Graves disease. Findings of the study overall: Less diverse TCR repertoires were seen in persistent Graves' patients than in newly diagnosed ones.

Trimming stripped 2 bases from V and 1 base from J, with 21 bases between. CDR3 length: 18 amino acids. CDR1 SGHRS and CDR2 YFSETQ come from the germline V gene. These data are also associated with another study on T cells in Graves' hyperthyroidism and ophthalmopathy. Turning to that study: A first-round RT-PCR of the TCR CDR3 used the HTBI primer set.

This chain joins TRBV5-1 and TRBJ1-1, with D maybe TRBD1 (5 bases). The source material was peripheral blood mononuclear cells (PBMCs), sampled at new diagnosis, from a patient treated with antithyroid drugs. The source is a woman aged 25 to 45 with Graves disease. CDR3 in amino acids: CASSFSQGGPWENTEAFF. The DNA of the CDR3 is TGCGCCAGCAGCTTCTCCCAGGGAGGCCCATGGGAGAACACTGAAGCTTTCTTT.